The present TCR beta chain was sequenced within a study of cytomegalovirus exposure and HLA in healthy donors. Notes on the study in general: The authors enumerated 150 to 200 TCR beta chains as linked to cytomegalovirus. Three chains linked to CMV were shown in vitro to be specific for CMV antigens.

Regarding this clone: Its antigen remains unknown.

CDR1 and CDR2 (germline): MNHEY, SMNVEV (reference sequence). The CDR3 is 15 residues long. V lost 2 bases and J 2 bases, leaving 11 bases between the germline ends. Profiling relied on immunoSEQ multiplex PCR, and the TCRdb table lists in-frame clones only, not all of them. Among over 60,000 clones listed, over 95% were seen once. The sequence derives from a woman in her late teens or twenties in good health and CMV-seropositive. This chain joins TRBV27 and TRBJ2-3; D may be TRBD2 (6 bases). The sample consisted of PBMCs. The CDR3 DNA is TGTGCCAGCAGTTTACTCCGGGAGCACACAGATACGCAGTATTTT. Amino acids: CASSLLREHTDTQYF.